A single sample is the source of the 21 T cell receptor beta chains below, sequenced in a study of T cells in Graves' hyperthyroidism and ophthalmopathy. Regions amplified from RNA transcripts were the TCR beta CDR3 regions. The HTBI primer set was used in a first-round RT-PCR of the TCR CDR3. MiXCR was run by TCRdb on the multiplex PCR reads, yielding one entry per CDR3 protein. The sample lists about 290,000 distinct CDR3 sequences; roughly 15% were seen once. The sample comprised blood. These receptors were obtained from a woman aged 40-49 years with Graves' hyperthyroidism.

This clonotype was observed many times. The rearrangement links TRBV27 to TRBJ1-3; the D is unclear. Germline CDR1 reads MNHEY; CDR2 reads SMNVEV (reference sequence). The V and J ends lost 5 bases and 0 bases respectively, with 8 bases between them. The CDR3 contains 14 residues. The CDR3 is CASSRRGSGNTIYF. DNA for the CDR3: TGTGCCAGCAGTAGGAGAGGCTCTGGAAACACCATATATTTT.

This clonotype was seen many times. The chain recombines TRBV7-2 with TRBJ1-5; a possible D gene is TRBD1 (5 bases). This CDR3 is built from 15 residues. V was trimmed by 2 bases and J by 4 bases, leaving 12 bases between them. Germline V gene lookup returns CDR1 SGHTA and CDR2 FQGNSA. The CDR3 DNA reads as TGTGCCAGCAGCTTACCAGGGATCGGAAATCAGCCCCAGCATTTT. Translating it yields CASSLPGIGNQPQHF.

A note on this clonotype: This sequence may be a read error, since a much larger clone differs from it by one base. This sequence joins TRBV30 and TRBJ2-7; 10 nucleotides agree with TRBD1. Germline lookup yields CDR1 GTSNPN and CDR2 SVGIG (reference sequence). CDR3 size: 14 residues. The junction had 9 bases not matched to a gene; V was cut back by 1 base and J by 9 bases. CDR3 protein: CAWSGGQGSKGQYF. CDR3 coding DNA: TGTGCCTGGAGTGGGGGACAGGGGAGTAAGGGGCAGTACTTC.

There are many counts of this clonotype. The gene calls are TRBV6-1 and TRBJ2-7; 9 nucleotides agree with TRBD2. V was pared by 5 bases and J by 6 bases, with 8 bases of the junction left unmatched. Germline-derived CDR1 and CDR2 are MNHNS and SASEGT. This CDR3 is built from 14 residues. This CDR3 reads CASSLTSGPFEQYF. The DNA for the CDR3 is TGTGCCAGCAGTCTGACTAGCGGCCCGTTCGAGCAGTACTTC.

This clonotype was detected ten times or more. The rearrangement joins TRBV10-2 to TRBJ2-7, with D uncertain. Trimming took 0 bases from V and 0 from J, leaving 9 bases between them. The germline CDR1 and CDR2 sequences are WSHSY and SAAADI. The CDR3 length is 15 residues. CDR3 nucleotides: TGCGCCAGCAGTGAGTCAGGGCGAAGCTCCTACGAGCAGTACTTC. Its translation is CASSESGRSSYEQYF.

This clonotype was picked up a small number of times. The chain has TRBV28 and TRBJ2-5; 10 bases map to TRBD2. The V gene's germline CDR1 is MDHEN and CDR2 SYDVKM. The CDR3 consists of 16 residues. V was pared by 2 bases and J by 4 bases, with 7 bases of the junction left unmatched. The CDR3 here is CASSLRAGGPGETQYF. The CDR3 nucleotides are TGTGCCAGCAGTTTAAGAGCGGGAGGGCCGGGAGAGACCCAGTACTTC.

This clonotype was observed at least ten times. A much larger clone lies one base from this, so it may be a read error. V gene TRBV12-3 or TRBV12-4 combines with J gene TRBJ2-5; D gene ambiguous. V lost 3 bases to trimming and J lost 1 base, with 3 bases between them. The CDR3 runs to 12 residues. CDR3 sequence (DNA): TGTGCCAGCAGTTTTTTCCAAGAGACCCAGTACTTC. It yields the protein CASSFFQETQYF.

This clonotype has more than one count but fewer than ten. CDR3 protein: CASSQDRAGGAYEQYF. The CDR3 DNA follows: TGTGCCAGCAGCCAAGATCGGGCGGGAGGCGCCTACGAGCAGTACTTC. This chain uses TRBV3-1 with TRBJ2-7; the match to TRBD2 covers 8 bases. The CDR3 sequence is 16 residues long. Germline V gives CDR1 LGHDT, CDR2 YNNKEL (reference sequence). After removal of 0 bases from V and 2 bases from J, the junction contained 6 bases not matched to a gene.

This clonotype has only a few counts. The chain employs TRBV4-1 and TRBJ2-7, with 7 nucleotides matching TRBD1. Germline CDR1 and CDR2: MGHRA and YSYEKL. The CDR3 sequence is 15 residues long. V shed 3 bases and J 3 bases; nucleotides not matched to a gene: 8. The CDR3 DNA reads TGCGCCAGCAGCCACCGGGACAGAGACCTCTACGAGCAGTACTTC. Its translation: CASSHRDRDLYEQYF.

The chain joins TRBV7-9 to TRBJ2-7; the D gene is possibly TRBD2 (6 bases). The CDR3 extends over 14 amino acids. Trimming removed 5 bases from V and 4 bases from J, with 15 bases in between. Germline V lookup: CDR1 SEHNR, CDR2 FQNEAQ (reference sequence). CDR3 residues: CASSRVVAAYEQYF. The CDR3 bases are TGTGCCAGCAGCCGGGTGGTAGCGGCATACGAGCAGTACTTC.

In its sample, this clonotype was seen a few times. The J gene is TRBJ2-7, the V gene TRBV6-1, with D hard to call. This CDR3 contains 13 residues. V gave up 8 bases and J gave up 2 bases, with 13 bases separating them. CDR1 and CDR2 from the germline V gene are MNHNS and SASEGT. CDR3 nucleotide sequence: TGTGCCAGCTACGGTGTCTACCCCTACGAGCAGTACTTC. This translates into CASYGVYPYEQYF.

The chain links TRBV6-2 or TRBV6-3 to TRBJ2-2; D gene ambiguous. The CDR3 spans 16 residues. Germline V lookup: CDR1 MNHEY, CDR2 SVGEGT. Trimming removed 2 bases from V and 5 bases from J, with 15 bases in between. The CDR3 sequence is CASSYTRMWGTGELFF. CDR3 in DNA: TGTGCCAGCAGTTACACCCGAATGTGGGGAACCGGGGAGCTGTTTTTT.

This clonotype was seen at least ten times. CDR3 sequence: CASSFPADSYEQYF. The CDR3 bases are TGTGCCAGCAGTTTTCCGGCAGACTCCTACGAGCAGTACTTC. The genes are TRBV28 and TRBJ2-7; D call uncertain. This CDR3 spans 14 amino acids. The V and J ends lost 3 bases and 0 bases respectively, with 9 bases between them. Germline V lookup: CDR1 MDHEN, CDR2 SYDVKM.

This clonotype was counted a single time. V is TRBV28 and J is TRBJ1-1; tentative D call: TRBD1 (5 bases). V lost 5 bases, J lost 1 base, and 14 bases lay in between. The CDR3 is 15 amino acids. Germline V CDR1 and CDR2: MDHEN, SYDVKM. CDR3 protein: CASSPKGWGNTEAFF. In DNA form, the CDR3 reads TGTGCCAGCAGTCCCAAGGGGTGGGGGAACACTGAAGCTTTCTTT.

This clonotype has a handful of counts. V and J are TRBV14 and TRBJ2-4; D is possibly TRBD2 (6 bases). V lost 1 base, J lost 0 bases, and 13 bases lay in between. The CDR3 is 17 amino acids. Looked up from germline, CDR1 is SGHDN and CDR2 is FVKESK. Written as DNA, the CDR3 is TGTGCCAGCAGCCAAGGGTACCAGGGACTAGCCAAAAACATTCAGTACTTC. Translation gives CASSQGYQGLAKNIQYF.

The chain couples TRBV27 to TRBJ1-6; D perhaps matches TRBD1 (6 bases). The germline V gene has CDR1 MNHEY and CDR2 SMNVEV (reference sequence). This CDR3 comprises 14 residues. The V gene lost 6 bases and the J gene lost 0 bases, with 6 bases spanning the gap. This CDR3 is CASRDSSYNSPLHF. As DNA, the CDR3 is TGTGCCAGCAGGGACAGCTCCTATAATTCACCCCTCCACTTT.

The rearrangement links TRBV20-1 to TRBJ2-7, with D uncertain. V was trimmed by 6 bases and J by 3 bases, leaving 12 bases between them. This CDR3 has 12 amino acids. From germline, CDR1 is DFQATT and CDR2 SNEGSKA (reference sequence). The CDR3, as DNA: TGCAGTGCCCAGAGCCCGGACTACGAGCAGTACTTC. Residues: CSAQSPDYEQYF.

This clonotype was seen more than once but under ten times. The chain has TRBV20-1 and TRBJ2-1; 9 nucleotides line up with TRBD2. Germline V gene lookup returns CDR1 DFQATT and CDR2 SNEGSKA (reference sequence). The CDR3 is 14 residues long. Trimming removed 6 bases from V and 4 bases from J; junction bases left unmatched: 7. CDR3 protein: CSAPLAGIYNEQFF. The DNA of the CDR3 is TGCAGTGCCCCTCTAGCGGGGATATACAATGAGCAGTTCTTC.

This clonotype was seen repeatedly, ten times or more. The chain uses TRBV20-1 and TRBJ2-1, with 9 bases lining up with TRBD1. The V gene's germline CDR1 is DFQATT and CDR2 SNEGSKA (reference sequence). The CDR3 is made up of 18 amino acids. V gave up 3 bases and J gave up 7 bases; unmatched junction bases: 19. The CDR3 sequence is CSASSLRLPGQGLNEQFF. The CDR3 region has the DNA TGCAGTGCTAGCAGCCTCCGTTTACCGGGACAGGGACTGAATGAGCAGTTCTTC.

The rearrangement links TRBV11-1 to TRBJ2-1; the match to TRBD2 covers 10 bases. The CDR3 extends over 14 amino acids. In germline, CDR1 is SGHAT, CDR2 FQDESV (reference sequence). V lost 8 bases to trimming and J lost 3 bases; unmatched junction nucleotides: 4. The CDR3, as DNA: TGTGCCAGCGGAATAGCGGGGGGCTACAATGAGCAGTTCTTC. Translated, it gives CASGIAGGYNEQFF.

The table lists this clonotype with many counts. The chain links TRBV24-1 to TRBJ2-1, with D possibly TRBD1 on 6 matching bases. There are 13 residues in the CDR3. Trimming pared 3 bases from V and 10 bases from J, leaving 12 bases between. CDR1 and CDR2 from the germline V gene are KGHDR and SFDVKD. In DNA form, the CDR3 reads TGTGCCACCAGTGATGTCAGGGGCAGAGAGCAGTTCTTC. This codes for CATSDVRGREQFF.